This T cell receptor (beta chain) was identified during a study of shared T cell receptors in the human thymus. Comments on this clone: At one end, the junction sequence differs from germline, possibly due to a read error. The same CDR3 arises from other DNA sequences in this sample as well.

Method: immunoSEQ multiplex PCR; TCRdb's copy keeps in-frame clones and lacks some. The table lists hundreds of thousands of clones, more than 75% of them singletons. In germline, CDR1 is SGHDT, CDR2 YYEEEE. The CDR3 runs 16 residues. The sample was also linked to a second study, of human thymus T cells. That work adds: Among the donors, all were healthy Finnish infants having corrective surgery for congenital heart defects. Thymic samples were excised during corrective heart operations. Thymic and blood repertoires seemed to show skewed V and J gene use. Unrelated individuals reportedly shared highly overlapping thymic TCR repertoires.

This clonotype was obtained from a boy in the first two years of life with a congenital heart defect. Sequencing used thymocytes. The rearrangement uses TRBV5-6 and TRBJ1-2, with D unclear. The CDR3 DNA is TGTGCCAGCATCCTTAGAGGCAGTGGGTCGGTCTATGGCTACACCTTT. The encoded protein is CASILRGSGSVYGYTF.